The clone carrying this T cell receptor (beta chain) was detected ten times or more. This sample was included in a study of CD8+CD57+ T cells in acquired aplastic anemia. For sequencing, patients were chosen who had shown expansion of CD8+CD57+ cells by flow cytometry. Profiling that covered TCR beta VDJ and CDR3 relied on genomic DNA as its template. TCRdb called the reads again in MiXCR, with one record for every CDR3 protein. The repertoire holds 400,000 to 600,000 distinct CDR3 sequences, with around a third as singletons. The CDR3 sequence is 14 residues long. Germline lookup yields CDR1 LNHDA and CDR2 SQIVND (reference sequence). With 8 bases clipped from V and 8 bases from J, the junction kept 13 bases outside the gene matches.

The sample was sorted CD4+, CD8+, or CD8+CD57+ T cells (not recorded which) from PBMCs. The J gene is TRBJ1-2, the V gene TRBV19; TRBD1 matches at 8 bases. The clonotype originates from a human donor with aplastic anemia. This CDR3 is CASRVADRVDGYTF. DNA for the CDR3: TGTGCCAGTCGAGTCGCGGACAGGGTGGACGGCTACACCTTC.